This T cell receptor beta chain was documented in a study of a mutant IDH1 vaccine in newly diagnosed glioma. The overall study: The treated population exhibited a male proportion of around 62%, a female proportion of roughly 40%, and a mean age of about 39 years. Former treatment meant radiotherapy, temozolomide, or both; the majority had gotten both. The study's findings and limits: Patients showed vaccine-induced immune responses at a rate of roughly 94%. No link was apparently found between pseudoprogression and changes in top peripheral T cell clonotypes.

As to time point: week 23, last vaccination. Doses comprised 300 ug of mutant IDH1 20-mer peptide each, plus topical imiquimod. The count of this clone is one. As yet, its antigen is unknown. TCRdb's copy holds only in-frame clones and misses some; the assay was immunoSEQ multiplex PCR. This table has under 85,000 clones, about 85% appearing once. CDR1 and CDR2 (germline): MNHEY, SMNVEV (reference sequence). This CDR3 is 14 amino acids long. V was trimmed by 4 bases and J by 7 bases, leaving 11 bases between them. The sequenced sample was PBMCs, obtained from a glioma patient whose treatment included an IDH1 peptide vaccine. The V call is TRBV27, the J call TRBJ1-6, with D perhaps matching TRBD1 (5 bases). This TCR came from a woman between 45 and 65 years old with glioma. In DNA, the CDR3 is TGTGCCAGCAGTTCCATCCGGGGGAATTCACCCCTCCACTTT. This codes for CASSSIRGNSPLHF.